One and the same sample provided the 25 T cell receptor beta chains below, sequenced in a study of identical twins. MiXCR, run by TCRdb on the 5' RACE reads, gives a single entry per CDR3 protein. The sample contains 130,000 to 150,000 distinct CDR3 sequences, under 4.5% of which appear only once. Sequencing was carried out using memory T cells sorted from blood. The receptor set was obtained from a man between 18 and 29 years old in good health.

The chain employs TRBV20-1 and TRBJ1-2; weak D call: TRBD1 (6 bases). CDR1 is DFQATT, CDR2 SNEGSKA, per germline (reference sequence). The CDR3 consists of 16 residues. V lost 1 base, J lost 4 bases, and 19 bases lay in between. CDR3 sequence reads: CSARGLFRGSVYGYTF. CDR3 DNA: TGCAGTGCTAGAGGATTGTTCAGGGGTTCTGTCTATGGCTACACCTTC.

For this clonotype: A single base separates this from a much larger clone, so it may be a read error. The gene calls are TRBV12-3 or TRBV12-4 and TRBJ2-7; TRBD1 matches at 10 bases. CDR3 length equals 15 residues. CDR3 bases: TGTGCCGGCAGTCCCGGGACAGGGGCCAACTACGAGCAGTACTTC. As protein: CAGSPGTGANYEQYF.

This clonotype has a count of ten or more. The CDR3 reads CATRAYSNQPQHF. The CDR3 DNA is TGTGCCACGAGGGCCTATAGCAATCAGCCCCAGCATTTT. This chain uses TRBV28 with TRBJ1-5; no firm D call. Germline V gives CDR1 MDHEN, CDR2 SYDVKM. Trimming removed 10 bases from V and 0 bases from J, with 10 bases in between. This CDR3 region has 13 residues.

This clonotype occurred many times. V usage is TRBV15 and J usage is TRBJ2-3; the D gene is possibly TRBD1 (5 bases). CDR1 and CDR2 (germline): LNHNV, YYDKDF (reference sequence). The CDR3 is 14 residues long. V shed 5 bases and J shed 0 bases, with 9 bases lying between them. As DNA, the CDR3 is TGTGCCACCAGCCCAGGGCAGAGCACAGATACGCAGTATTTT. Translating it yields CATSPGQSTDTQYF.

This clonotype occurred many times. The chain carries TRBV6-2 or TRBV6-3 and TRBJ2-7; 9 bases line up with TRBD1. Germline lookup yields CDR1 MNHEY and CDR2 SVGEGT. Losses at the gene ends were 5 bases for V and 8 bases for J; bases not matched to a gene: 7. The CDR3 length is 13 residues. CDR3 amino acids: CASSQFGQGQQYV. In DNA form, the CDR3 reads TGTGCCAGCAGTCAATTCGGACAGGGGCAGCAGTACGTC.

This clonotype was picked up many times. V usage is TRBV3-1 and J usage is TRBJ1-1; no definite D call. Trimming removed 5 bases from V and 4 bases from J, with 11 bases in between. The CDR3 has 13 amino acids. In germline, CDR1 is LGHDT, CDR2 YNNKEL (reference sequence). DNA for the CDR3: TGTGCCAGCAGCTACTATAAGACCACTGAAGCTTTCTTT. Translated, it gives CASSYYKTTEAFF.

This clonotype was seen repeatedly, ten times or more. The chain has TRBV6-1 and TRBJ2-5; weak D call: TRBD2 (5 bases). The CDR3 contains 12 residues. Trimming shortened V by 6 bases and J by 9 bases, and 14 bases separated the two germline ends. The V gene's germline CDR1 is MNHNS and CDR2 SASEGT. CDR3: CASRGGYGAQYF. CDR3 DNA: TGTGCCAGCAGAGGCGGGTATGGGGCCCAGTACTTC.

This clonotype was observed at least ten times. This sequence joins TRBV4-3 and TRBJ2-1, with TRBD2 matching over 13 bases. From germline, CDR1 is LGHNA and CDR2 YSLEER. The CDR3 totals 17 residues. With V trimmed by 1 base and J by 6 bases, 6 bases remained unmatched. The CDR3 reads CASSQGPGLAGSNEQFF. DNA for the CDR3: TGCGCCAGCAGCCAAGGACCGGGACTAGCGGGATCCAATGAGCAGTTCTTC.

This clonotype has at least ten counts. DNA for the CDR3: TGCAGTGCTAGAGTTATTACAGGGCGCTCCTACAATGAGCAGTTCTTC. Encoded protein: CSARVITGRSYNEQFF. This chain links TRBV20-1 with TRBJ2-1, with a possible D match to TRBD1 (6 bases). This CDR3 spans 16 amino acids. Germline V CDR1 and CDR2: DFQATT, SNEGSKA (reference sequence). Trimming removed 1 base from V and 0 bases from J, with 13 bases in between.

This clonotype was found many times. V usage is TRBV5-1 and J usage is TRBJ1-2; D is undetermined. Looked up from germline, CDR1 is SGHRS and CDR2 is YFSETQ. CDR3 length equals 13 residues. V was shortened by 3 bases and J by 4 bases, with 10 bases between the two germline ends. This chain's CDR3 is CASSSGSSYGYTF. CDR3 DNA: TGCGCCAGCAGCTCTGGCTCGAGCTATGGCTACACCTTC.

This sequence joins TRBV30 and TRBJ2-2; weak D call: TRBD2 (5 bases). The CDR3 spans 15 residues. V was shortened by 8 bases and J by 4 bases, with 20 bases between the two germline ends. From germline, CDR1 is GTSNPN and CDR2 SVGIG (reference sequence). Written as DNA, the CDR3 is TGTGCCCTAGTGGTTCGGGGAGCCCCCACCGGGGAGCTGTTTTTT. It translates to CALVVRGAPTGELFF.

This clonotype has at least ten counts. This chain connects TRBV15 to TRBJ2-3; no firm D call. This CDR3 region has 13 residues. V lost 5 bases and J lost 5, with 11 bases in between. Germline CDR1 reads LNHNV; CDR2 reads YYDKDF (reference sequence). CDR3 in amino acids: CATSLRPQDTQYF. In DNA, the CDR3 is TGTGCCACCAGCCTCCGTCCCCAAGATACGCAGTATTTT.

Many counts were recorded for this clonotype. The V and J genes are TRBV30 and TRBJ2-7; TRBD1 agrees at 7 bases. This CDR3 is built from 14 residues. Germline CDR1 and CDR2: GTSNPN and SVGIG (reference sequence). The ends lost 1 base at V and 6 bases at J; junction bases unmatched: 9. CDR3 sequence (DNA): TGTGCCTGGAGTGGGGAACAGGGGAACGGCGAGCAGTACTTC. Amino acids: CAWSGEQGNGEQYF.

This clonotype was detected ten times or more. The genes are TRBV5-1 and TRBJ2-3; 7 bases line up with TRBD2. The germline V gene has CDR1 SGHRS and CDR2 YFSETQ. The V and J ends lost 3 bases and 4 bases, in that order; junction bases with no gene match: 11. The CDR3 contains 16 residues. CDR3 DNA sequence: TGCGCCAGCAGCTCGGCGACTAGCAATCGCGCAGATACGCAGTATTTT. It translates to CASSSATSNRADTQYF.

This clonotype was detected ten times or more. The chain has TRBV7-2 and TRBJ2-7; 10 bases match TRBD2. The CDR3 runs 17 residues. V shed 0 bases and J 0 bases; nucleotides not matched to a gene: 5. The germline V gene encodes CDR1 SGHTA and CDR2 FQGNSA. The CDR3 DNA sequence: TGTGCCAGCAGCTTAGCGCGGAGCGGGAGGGCCTCCTACGAGCAGTACTTC. The encoded protein is CASSLARSGRASYEQYF. The complete variable domain, with remaining parts taken from reference TRBV7-2 and TRBJ2-7, reads GAGVSQSPSNKVTEKGKDVELRCDPISGHTALYWYRQSLGQGLEFLIYFQGNSAPDKSGLPSDRFSAERTGGSVSTLTIQRTQQEDSAVYLCASSLARSGRASYEQYFGPGTRLTVT.

This clonotype was observed many times. The V gene is TRBV29-1, the J gene TRBJ2-2; D ambiguous. V gave up 8 bases and J gave up 2 bases, with 9 bases separating them. CDR3 length equals 12 residues. Looked up from germline, CDR1 is SQVTM and CDR2 is ANQGSEA. The chain's CDR3 is CSSADNTGELFF. CDR3 bases: TGCAGCTCCGCTGATAACACCGGGGAGCTGTTTTTT.

This clonotype appeared many times. The rearrangement uses TRBV7-9 and TRBJ2-5; D is ambiguous. The germline V and J ends were trimmed by 1 base and 4 bases, with 10 bases remaining between them. The V gene's germline CDR1 is SEHNR and CDR2 FQNEAQ (reference sequence). This CDR3 comprises 14 residues. This CDR3 is CASSLVGVRETQYF. The DNA of the CDR3 is TGTGCCAGCAGCTTAGTTGGGGTGCGAGAGACCCAGTACTTC.

This clonotype showed up many times. The V call is TRBV20-1, the J call TRBJ1-2; D ambiguous. Per germline, CDR1 DFQATT and CDR2 SNEGSKA (reference sequence). This CDR3 region has 14 residues. Deletions cut 5 bases from V and 8 bases from J, with 21 bases between. The CDR3 sequence: CSAQRRVRIEGYTF. CDR3 coding DNA: TGCAGTGCTCAAAGGAGGGTCCGTATTGAGGGCTACACCTTC.

This clonotype has a count of ten or more. This rearrangement joins TRBV20-1 to TRBJ2-7; 8 nucleotides agree with TRBD1. Germline CDR1 DFQATT, CDR2 SNEGSKA (reference sequence). Trimming took 7 bases from V and 5 from J; bases not matched to a gene: 10. The CDR3 contains 13 residues. The DNA for the CDR3 is TGCAGTGTCCGTACCGGGACAGGAAACGAGCAGTACTTC. Translated, it gives CSVRTGTGNEQYF.

This clonotype was recorded many times. The chain carries TRBV2 and TRBJ2-6; D remains unclear. Trimming stripped 4 bases from V and 0 bases from J, with 7 bases between. The CDR3 is 15 residues long. From germline, CDR1 is SNHLY and CDR2 FYNNEI. DNA of the CDR3: TGTGCCAGCAGTGCTGGCAGCTCTGGGGCCAACGTCCTGACTTTC. It yields the protein CASSAGSSGANVLTF.

This clonotype was seen many times. The chain uses TRBV11-2 and TRBJ2-3; no definite D call. This CDR3 has 14 amino acids. Trimming stripped 5 bases from V and 6 bases from J, with 15 bases between. CDR1 is SGHAT, CDR2 FQNNGV, per germline. CDR3 sequence (DNA): TGTGCCAGCAGCCATTCTGGTACGTGGGATACGCAGTATTTT. This sequence encodes CASSHSGTWDTQYF.

This clonotype came up many times. V and J are TRBV5-1 and TRBJ2-3, with D uncertain. Between the trimmed V and J ends, which lost 4 bases and 0 bases, there was a span of 6 bases. Germline V lookup: CDR1 SGHRS, CDR2 YFSETQ. CDR3 length: 13 residues. Written as DNA, the CDR3 is TGCGCCAGCAGCCCTCTTAGCACAGATACGCAGTATTTT. This encodes CASSPLSTDTQYF.

In this sample, this clonotype turned up many times. For the CDR3, the DNA is TGTGCCAGCAGCCCCCCGGGCGACGATACGCAGTATTTT. Its protein product is CASSPPGDDTQYF. The chain employs TRBV5-5 and TRBJ2-3; no clear D. Germline V gives CDR1 SGHKS, CDR2 YYEKEE (reference sequence). The CDR3 sequence is 13 residues long. The ends were cut back, 4 bases at V and 6 bases at J, with 12 bases in the middle.

At least ten counts were recorded for this clonotype. The chain is built from TRBV24-1 and TRBJ2-3; no firm D call. Trimming removed 6 bases at V and 6 bases at J, with 9 bases between. Germline CDR1 reads KGHDR; CDR2 reads SFDVKD. The CDR3 sequence is 12 residues long. The CDR3 DNA reads as TGTGCCACCAGTAGCTTTAGGGATACGCAGTATTTT. It yields the protein CATSSFRDTQYF.

This clonotype was found many times. The rearrangement uses TRBV5-1 and TRBJ2-3; TRBD2 aligns across 11 bases. CDR1 SGHRS and CDR2 YFSETQ come from the germline V gene. The CDR3 runs to 14 residues. J was trimmed by 5 bases and V by 5 bases; bases with no gene match: 4. As DNA, the CDR3 is TGCGCCAGCAGACCCGGGACTAGCGGAGATACGCAGTATTTT. This codes for CASRPGTSGDTQYF.